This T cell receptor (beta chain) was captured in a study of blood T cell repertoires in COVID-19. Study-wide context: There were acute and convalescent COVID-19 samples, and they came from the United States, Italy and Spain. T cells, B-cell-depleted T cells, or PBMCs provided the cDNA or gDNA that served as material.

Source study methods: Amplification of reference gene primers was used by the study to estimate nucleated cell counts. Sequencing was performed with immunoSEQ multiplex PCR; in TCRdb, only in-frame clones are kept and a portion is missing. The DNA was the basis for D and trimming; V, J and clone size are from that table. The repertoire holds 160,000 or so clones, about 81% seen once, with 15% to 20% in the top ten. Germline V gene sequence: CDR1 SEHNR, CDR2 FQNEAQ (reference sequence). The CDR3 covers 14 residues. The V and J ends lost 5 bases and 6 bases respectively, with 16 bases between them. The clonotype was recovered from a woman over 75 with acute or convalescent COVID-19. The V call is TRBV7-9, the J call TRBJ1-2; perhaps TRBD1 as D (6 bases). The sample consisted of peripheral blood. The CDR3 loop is CASSTVRGADGYTF. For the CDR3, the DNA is TGTGCCAGCAGCACAGTACGGGGGGCTGATGGCTACACCTTC.